The clone carrying this T cell receptor (beta chain) was seen more than once but under ten times. What it binds is not known. Treatment denoted: oral pan-JAK inhibitor, 5-10 mg twice daily. Alopecia areata patients provided lesional scalp punch biopsies and peripheral blood. The entry originates in a study of CD8+ T cells in alopecia areata. About the research overall: Disease severity was quantified as SALT score of affected scalp area.

In each case, RNA was isolated and then reverse transcribed into cDNA as the sequencing template. Data came from immunoSEQ multiplex PCR; TCRdb stores just in-frame clones and leaves some out. There are over 100,000 clones in the sample; under 60% occur only once, and 12% lies in the top ten. The CDR3 runs 15 residues. CDR1 is SGHRS and CDR2 is YFSETQ in the germline V gene. V lost 4 bases, J lost 5 bases, and 9 bases stayed unmatched. The study, taken as a whole, reports: Patients shared TCRs less clearly than mice did, possibly owing to HLA. Normal scalp had lower clonality than lesional scalp, with alopecia totalis/universalis lesions showing this most strongly.

The chain recombines TRBV5-1 with TRBJ2-1; 7 positions match TRBD1. The sample was CD8+ T cells sorted from blood, taken at week 24, from a patient treated with tofacitinib. The clonotype originates from a human donor with alopecia areata. The CDR3 coding sequence is TGCGCCAGCAGCCTAAACAGGGGTAGCCACAATGAGCAGTTCTTC. It encodes CASSLNRGSHNEQFF. Using reference TRBV5-1 and TRBJ2-1 for the parts outside the CDR3, the full variable domain is KAGVTQTPRYLIKTRGQQVTLSCSPISGHRSVSWYQQTPGQGLQFLFEYFSETQRNKGNFPGRFSGRQFSNSRSEMNVSTLELGDSALYLCASSLNRGSHNEQFFGPGTRLTVL.